These 10 T cell receptor beta chains originate from one sample sequenced in a study of cytomegalovirus exposure and HLA in healthy donors. Method: immunoSEQ multiplex PCR; TCRdb's copy keeps in-frame clones and lacks some. The profile shows around 150,000 clones, 75% to 90% of them singletons. Sequenced sample: PBMCs. The receptor source for this set is a woman aged 18-29 years in good health and CMV-seronegative.

The J gene is TRBJ2-7, the V gene TRBV6-5, with D perhaps TRBD1 (6 bases). Trimming cost V 7 bases and J 3 bases, with 16 bases left between them. The CDR3 length is 14 residues. Germline CDR1 reads MNHEY; CDR2 reads SVGAGI. The chain's CDR3 is CASNTGSLFYEQYF. The CDR3 DNA follows: TGTGCCAGCAACACAGGGTCTCTATTCTACGAGCAGTACTTC.

The V call is TRBV7-9, the J call TRBJ1-6; TRBD1 agrees at 9 bases. The CDR3 covers 16 residues. CDR1 and CDR2 (germline): SEHNR, FQNEAQ (reference sequence). V was clipped by 5 bases and J by 5 bases; unmatched bases: 7. The CDR3 nucleotides read TGTGCCAGCAGCAAAAACAGGGGGCCGGATAATTCACCCCTCCACTTT. Its protein is CASSKNRGPDNSPLHF.

The J gene is TRBJ2-1, the V gene TRBV27; 9 bases fit TRBD2. The CDR3 spans 16 residues. Trimming took 7 bases from V and 5 from J; bases not matched to a gene: 12. Per the germline V gene, CDR1 is MNHEY and CDR2 is SMNVEV (reference sequence). The CDR3 loop is CASIPPGTSTNNEQFF. Here the CDR3 DNA reads TGTGCCAGCATCCCCCCGGGGACTAGCACAAACAATGAGCAGTTCTTC.

The V call is TRBV6-5, the J call TRBJ2-5; TRBD2 is a possible D gene (6 bases). The CDR3 loop spans 13 amino acids. CDR1 is MNHEY, CDR2 SVGAGI, per germline. The germline V and J ends were trimmed by 8 bases and 4 bases, with 14 bases remaining between them. The DNA of the CDR3 is TGTGCCAGCCGTCTTAGCGGCAGAGAGACCCAGTACTTC. Translating it yields CASRLSGRETQYF.

The genes are TRBV29-1 and TRBJ2-1; possible D gene TRBD1, 6 bases. CDR3 length: 12 residues. Trimming removed 4 bases from V and 3 bases from J, with 7 bases in between. Germline CDR1 SQVTM, CDR2 ANQGSEA. CDR3 region: CSVGQVYNEQFF. The CDR3 nucleotides are TGCAGCGTTGGACAGGTCTACAATGAGCAGTTCTTC.

Concerning this clone: Germline and junction disagree at one end, which may indicate a read error. The chain carries TRBV19 and TRBJ1-5; the D is unclear. There are 14 residues in the CDR3. CDR1 is LNHDA, CDR2 SQIVND, per germline (reference sequence). The CDR3, as DNA: TGTGCCAGTAGTATAGTAACGGGGAATCAACCCCAGCATTTT. Encoded protein: CASSIVTGNQPQHF.

The chain joins TRBV14 to TRBJ2-3; maybe TRBD2 (7 bases). The CDR3 has 17 residues. The germline CDR1 and CDR2 sequences are SGHDN and FVKESK. Trimming shortened V by 0 bases and J by 4 bases, and 17 bases separated the two germline ends. The DNA for the CDR3 is TGTGCCAGCAGCCAAGACTCCCAGAGGGGGGGCGCAGATACGCAGTATTTT. It codes for CASSQDSQRGGADTQYF.

The genes are TRBV25-1 and TRBJ1-2, with no clear D. The CDR3 consists of 13 residues. Germline V CDR1 and CDR2: MGHDK, SYGVNS. Trimming shortened V by 1 base and J by 4 bases, and 7 bases separated the two germline ends. CDR3 DNA: TGTGCCAGCAGTGAATTAGTCTCCTATGGCTACACCTTC. It translates to CASSELVSYGYTF.

The V gene is TRBV9, the J gene TRBJ1-2; 7 bases map to TRBD1. J was trimmed by 5 bases and V by 6 bases; bases with no gene match: 4. Germline assignment: CDR1 SGDLS and CDR2 YYNGEE. The CDR3 runs to 12 residues. DNA of the CDR3: TGTGCCAGCACCGACAGGGAATATGGCTACACCTTC. Translation gives CASTDREYGYTF.

V and J are TRBV7-2 and TRBJ2-2; D is uncertain. Germline CDR1 SGHTA, CDR2 FQGNSA. The V end was cut by 5 bases, the J end by 8 bases, with 9 bases between. The CDR3 is 12 amino acids. The CDR3 protein is CASSPSPGELFF. CDR3 DNA: TGTGCCAGCAGCCCGTCCCCGGGGGAGCTGTTTTTT.